This TCR beta chain was identified in a study of blood T cell repertoires in COVID-19. Study-wide context: Samples taken during acute and convalescent COVID-19 were collected in the United States, Italy and Spain. T cells, B-cell-depleted T cells, or PBMCs supplied cDNA or gDNA.

Deletions cut 6 bases from V and 7 bases from J, with 9 bases between. This CDR3 is built from 12 residues. This clone was detected a few times. Assay: immunoSEQ multiplex PCR; the TCRdb copy retains only in-frame clones and omits some. The repertoire holds about 120,000 clones, with roughly 80% as singletons. The clonotype originates from a man aged 45 to 65 with acute or convalescent COVID-19. The chain couples TRBV12-3 or TRBV12-4 to TRBJ1-4; no clear D. The sequencing input was peripheral blood. The CDR3: CASRGVGEKLFF. The CDR3 DNA sequence: TGTGCCAGCAGGGGAGTAGGTGAAAAACTGTTTTTT.